The 7 T cell receptor beta chains below all came from one sample that was sequenced in a study of regulatory T cells in long-lasting Graves disease. With iRepertoire HTBI primers and Arm-PCR of CDR3 regions, TCR beta libraries were built. TCRdb passed the multiplex PCR reads through MiXCR, listing each CDR3 protein once. The repertoire has around 340,000 distinct CDR3 sequences, 20% of them found once; the top ten carry about 29%. Time point indicated: persistent/refractory GD, antithyroid drugs over 5 years with positive TRAb. With RNA extracted from PBMCs as input, the TCR library was made. Material: peripheral blood mononuclear cells (PBMCs), obtained when the disease was refractory, from a patient treated with antithyroid drugs. Receptors were obtained from a female donor with Graves disease.

The sample holds many counts of this clonotype. The chain employs TRBV2 and TRBJ2-4, with D hard to call. With 0 bases removed from V and 9 bases from J, the gap between germline ends came to 12 bases. Germline CDR1 and CDR2: SNHLY and FYNNEI. This CDR3 spans 14 amino acids. The CDR3 protein is CASSEALMSAIQYF. CDR3 in DNA: TGTGCCAGCAGTGAAGCGCTTATGTCGGCCATTCAGTACTTC.

On this clonotype itself: This may come from a read error, since a much larger clone is one base off. The V gene is TRBV7-2, the J gene TRBJ1-5; D unresolved. The CDR3 is made up of 13 amino acids. Germline V gene data show CDR1 as SGHTA and CDR2 as FQGNSA. The CDR3 region is CAAGGDSSQPQHF. Here the CDR3 DNA reads TGTGCCGCAGGCGGTGATAGCAGTCAGCCCCAGCATTTT.

The chain is built from TRBV30 and TRBJ1-1, with D hard to call. V lost 2 bases to trimming and J lost 1 base, with 11 bases between them. This CDR3 spans 14 amino acids. Looked up from germline, CDR1 is GTSNPN and CDR2 is SVGIG (reference sequence). The CDR3 protein is CAWSNGLANTEAFF. Written as DNA, the CDR3 is TGTGCCTGGAGTAACGGCCTCGCGAACACTGAAGCTTTCTTT.

Worth noting for this clonotype: Since a much larger clone is just one base distant, this may be a read error. CDR3 sequence (DNA): TGTGCCAGCAGCGACGACAGGGTAGGAGGTTCACCCCTCCACTTT. It codes for CASSDDRVGGSPLHF. The chain links TRBV2 to TRBJ1-6, with 7 bases aligning to TRBD1. This CDR3 comprises 15 residues. The trim removed 6 bases at V and 9 bases at J, leaving 11 bases unmatched. Germline-derived CDR1 and CDR2 are SNHLY and FYNNEI. Supplemented by reference TRBV2 and TRBJ1-6, the full variable domain reads EPEVTQTPSHQVTQMGQEVILRCVPISNHLYFYWYRQILGQKVEFLVSFYNNEISEKSEIFDDQFSVERPDGSNFTLKIRSTKLEDSAMYFCASSDDRVGGSPLHFGNGTRLTVT.

This clonotype occurred a few times. The chain joins TRBV6-9 to TRBJ1-5; weak D call: TRBD1 (6 bases). Germline values: CDR1 MNHGY, CDR2 SVAAGI. CDR3 length: 16 amino acids. Trimming took off 4 bases at V and 0 bases at J, with 13 bases between the two ends. The CDR3 protein is CASSSSGGSSNQPQHF. CDR3 nucleotide sequence: TGTGCCAGCAGTTCCAGTGGGGGCAGTAGCAATCAGCCCCAGCATTTT.

This clonotype showed up many times. The rearrangement joins TRBV24-1 to TRBJ1-1; D is unresolved. The CDR3 is 13 residues long. CDR1 KGHDR and CDR2 SFDVKD come from the germline V gene. Trimming stripped 9 bases from V and 5 bases from J, with 15 bases between. CDR3 loop: CATQKPGRTEAFF. Written as DNA, the CDR3 is TGTGCCACCCAGAAACCCGGGAGGACTGAAGCTTTCTTT.

V is TRBV5-1 and J is TRBJ2-3; D could derive from TRBD1 or TRBD2 (6 bases each). The CDR3 spans 13 residues. In germline, CDR1 is SGHRS, CDR2 YFSETQ. V gave up 5 bases and J gave up 4 bases, with 11 bases separating them. DNA for the CDR3: TGCGCCAGCAGTAGGGGGGCCCCAGATACGCAGTATTTT. It specifies CASSRGAPDTQYF.